This T cell receptor beta chain was recovered during a study of blood T cells in healthy people across ages. The CDR3 totals 12 residues. CDR1 is DFQATT and CDR2 is SNEGSKA in the germline V gene (reference sequence). Sample donors were healthy Caucasian individuals that came from Russia, aged roughly 6 to 95. Every donor contributed roughly 10 milliliters of peripheral blood by blood draw. The extraction recovered at least 5.5 micrograms of total RNA per sample. A word on this clonotype: A read error may produce the germline difference seen at one junction end.

Alongside a J-beta primer mix, a sample-barcoded 5' primer served in a second PCR lasting about 7 to 12 cycles. Every single cDNA molecule received a tag from a template-switch adaptor with 12 random nucleotides. MiXCR, applied by TCRdb to the 5' RACE reads, yields one record per CDR3 protein. The sample shows 650,000 to 800,000 distinct CDR3 sequences, 40% to 50% of them seen only once. Sequenced sample: blood. The sequence was obtained from a man in his 60s in good health. The V call is TRBV20-1, the J call TRBJ2-5, with a weak D call TRBD2 (5 bases). The J call could be wrong; TRBJ2-7 is a better fit for the DNA end. The CDR3 nucleotides are TGCAGGGCTAGCTTAGGATCCCACGAGCAGTACTTC. This codes for CRASLGSHEQYF.